This paragraph reports one T cell receptor (beta chain). This sample is part of a study of tumor T cells in aggressive B-cell lymphoma. This CDR3 region has 13 residues. Trimming took 6 bases from V and 1 from J; bases not matched to a gene: 1. Germline assignment: CDR1 SEHNR and CDR2 FQNEAQ (reference sequence). The repertoire was sequenced with immunoSEQ multiplex PCR; TCRdb's copy has only in-frame clones and lacks some. Of 6,000 or so clones in the sample, 70% to 75% were seen once. The chain recombines TRBV7-9 with TRBJ2-5; TRBD1 agrees at 8 bases. This receptor was taken from an adult with diffuse large B cell lymphoma. The sequenced sample was tumor tissue. The CDR3, as DNA: TGTGCCAGCAGGCAGGGGGCCCAAGAGACCCAGTACTTC. Translation: CASRQGAQETQYF.